This T cell receptor (beta chain) was recorded in a study of metastatic and nonmetastatic thyroid tumors (dated by TCRdb to the early 2020s). Context from the whole study: Repertoires were compared across peripheral blood and tumor or nodule tissue samples from malignant and benign thyroid patients. General study outcomes and caveats: In both blood and tumor samples, TCR beta diversity was reported to be significantly higher in malignant tumors than in benign nodules.

This clone was detected only a few times. The clone's antigen remains unknown. Base qualities are not recorded, but no much larger clone differs from it by a single base. CDR1 and CDR2 are drawn from the germline V gene: SGHAT, FQNNGV. From its cysteine to its phenylalanine, the CDR3 spans 16 amino acids. Only the CDR3 region is kept as DNA, spanning 48 bases read in frame from base 1. Trimming takes 5 bases off V and 5 bases off J; junction bases not matched to a gene: 9. To prepare the library, PCR was applied. Sequencer: Illumina HiSeq 4000. High-throughput sequencing was used to profile the TCR beta-chain CDR3 region of each patient. The study's own analysis went as follows. CDR3 differences across clinicopathological groups were used to build a classifier for discriminating distant-metastatic papillary thyroid cancer patients. To measure repertoire diversity the researchers used the Shannon index, while the Morisita-Horn index served to gauge how similar the tumor and blood repertoires were. In-frame beta chains were kept once TCRdb had trimmed the public reads at Q25 with fastp and called clones with MiXCR. TCRdb's processing, not the authors', yielded these V and J calls. The sample table records over 9,500 clones; approximately 33% of these occur just once. The biggest ten clones account for approximately 15% of the sample.

No patient had received any treatment before thyroid surgery. Using T-cell receptor beta sequencing, the study looked back at clinical samples from patients collected from the early 2010s to the late 2010s. This sequence uses TRBV11-2 and TRBJ2-2; the central 9 bases match TRBD1. Sequenced material: tumor tissue. The TCR comes from a male donor with papillary thyroid cancer or a benign thyroid nodule (not recorded which). Some clones in this sample may be carry-over from other donors' samples. The encoded CDR3 is CASSRRDRDRTGELFF. The DNA sequence follows: TGTGCCAGCAGCCGCCGGGACAGGGATAGAACCGGGGAGCTGTTTTTT. The full variable domain, completed from the reference TRBV11-2 and TRBJ2-2 proteins outside the CDR3, reads EAGVAQSPRYKIIEKRQSVAFWCNPISGHATLYWYQQILGQGPKLLIQFQNNGVVDDSQLPKDRFSAERLKGVDSTLKIQPAKLEDSAVYLCASSRRDRDRTGELFFGEGSRLTVL.